The 2 T cell receptor beta chains below were found in one sample sequenced in a study of cytomegalovirus exposure and HLA in healthy donors (dated 2017 in TCRdb). The library was prepared using the immunoSEQ multiplex PCR assay. For the multiplex PCR, a mixture combining 60 forward primers for TCR Vbeta segments and 13 reverse primers for TCR Jbeta segments was used. Entries here come from immuneACCESS through TCRdb and include only in-frame sequences with V and J called. Some clones fail to appear in such tables; in the studies checked, an unresolved V gene covers under half of the shortfall, and the cause of the remainder is unknown. The sample records some 140,000 clones, more than 75% of which are singletons. The ten top clones hold around 13% of the sample. Sequencing was done on a sample of PBMCs. Source of these receptors: a man aged 25 to 45 in good health and CMV-seropositive.

The rearrangement uses TRBV28 and TRBJ2-7; 13 bases map to TRBD2. The CDR3 has 19 residues. V was clipped by 5 bases and J by 2 bases; unmatched bases: 15. Germline CDR1 MDHEN, CDR2 SYDVKM. Here the CDR3 reads CASSPRLAGGLISTYEQYF. The CDR3 DNA reads as TGTGCCAGCAGTCCGAGACTAGCGGGAGGCCTTATAAGCACCTACGAGCAGTACTTC. The full variable domain, its missing parts supplied by reference TRBV28 and TRBJ2-7, is DVKVTQSSRYLVKRTGEKVFLECVQDMDHENMFWYRQDPGLGLRLIYFSYDVKMKEKGDIPEGYSVSREKKERFSLILESASTNQTSMYLCASSPRLAGGLISTYEQYFGPGTRLTVT.

The chain couples TRBV28 to TRBJ2-7, with 10 bases identical to TRBD2. Unmatched junction bases numbered 9, after V lost 4 bases and J lost 6 bases. This CDR3 contains 15 residues. Germline CDR1 MDHEN, CDR2 SYDVKM. For the CDR3, the DNA is TGTGCCAGCAGTTCCCTAGCGGGAGCTAGAGGCGAGCAGTACTTC. It yields the protein CASSSLAGARGEQYF.